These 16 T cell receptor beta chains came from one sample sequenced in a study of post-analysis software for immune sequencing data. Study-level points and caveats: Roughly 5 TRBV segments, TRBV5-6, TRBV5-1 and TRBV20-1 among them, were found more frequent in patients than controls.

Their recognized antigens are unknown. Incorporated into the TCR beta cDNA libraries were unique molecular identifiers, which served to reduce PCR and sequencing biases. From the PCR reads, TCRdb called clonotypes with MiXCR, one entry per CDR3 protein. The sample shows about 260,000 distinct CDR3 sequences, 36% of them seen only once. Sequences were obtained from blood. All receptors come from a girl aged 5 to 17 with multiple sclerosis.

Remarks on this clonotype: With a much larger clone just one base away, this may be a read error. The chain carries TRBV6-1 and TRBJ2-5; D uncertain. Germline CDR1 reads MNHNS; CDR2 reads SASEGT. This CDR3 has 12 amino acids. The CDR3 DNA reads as TGTGCCAGCCGTGGGCCTCAAGAGACCCCGTACTTC. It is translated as CASRGPQETPYF.

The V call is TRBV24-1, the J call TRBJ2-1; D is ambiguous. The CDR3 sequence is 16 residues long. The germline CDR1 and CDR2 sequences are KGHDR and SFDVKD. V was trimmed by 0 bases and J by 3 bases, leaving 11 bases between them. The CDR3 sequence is CATSDLSASGYNEQFF. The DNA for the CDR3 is TGTGCCACCAGTGATTTGTCGGCCTCCGGCTACAATGAGCAGTTCTTC.

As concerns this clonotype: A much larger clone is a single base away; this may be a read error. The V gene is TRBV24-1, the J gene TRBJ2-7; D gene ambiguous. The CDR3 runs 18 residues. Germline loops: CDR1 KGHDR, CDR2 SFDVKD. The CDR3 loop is CASSDPQDPNGSSYEQYF. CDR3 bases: TGTGCCTCCAGTGATCCTCAGGACCCGAATGGAAGCTCCTACGAGCAGTACTTC.

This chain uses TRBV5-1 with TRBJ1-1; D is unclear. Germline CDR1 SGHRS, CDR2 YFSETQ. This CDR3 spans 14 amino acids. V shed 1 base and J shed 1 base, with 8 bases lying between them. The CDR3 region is CASSLTPANTEAFF. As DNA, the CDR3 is TGCGCCAGCAGCTTGACCCCGGCGAACACTGAAGCTTTCTTT.

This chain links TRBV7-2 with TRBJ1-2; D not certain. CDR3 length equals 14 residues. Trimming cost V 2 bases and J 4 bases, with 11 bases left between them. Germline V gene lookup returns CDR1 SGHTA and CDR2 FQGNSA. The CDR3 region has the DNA TGTGCCAGCAGCTTAAAGATGGACCGCTATGGCTACACCTTC. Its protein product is CASSLKMDRYGYTF.

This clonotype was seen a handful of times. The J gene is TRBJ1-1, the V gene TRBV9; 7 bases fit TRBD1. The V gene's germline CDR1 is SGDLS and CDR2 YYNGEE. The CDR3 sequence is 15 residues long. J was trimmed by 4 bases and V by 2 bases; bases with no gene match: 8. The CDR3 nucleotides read TGTGCCAGCAGCGTCTACAGGGGTAGGGGCACTGAAGCTTTCTTT. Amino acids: CASSVYRGRGTEAFF.

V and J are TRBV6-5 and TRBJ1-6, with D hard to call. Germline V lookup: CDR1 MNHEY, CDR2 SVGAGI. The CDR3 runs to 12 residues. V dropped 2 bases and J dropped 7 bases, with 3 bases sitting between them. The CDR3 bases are TGTGCCAGCAGTTACCGGAATTCACCCCTCCACTTT. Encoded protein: CASSYRNSPLHF.

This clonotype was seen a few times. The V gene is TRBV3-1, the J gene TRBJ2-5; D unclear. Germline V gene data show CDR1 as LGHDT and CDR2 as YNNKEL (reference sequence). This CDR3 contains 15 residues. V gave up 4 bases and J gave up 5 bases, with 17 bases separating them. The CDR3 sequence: CASSRTFGVVETQYF. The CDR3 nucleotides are TGTGCCAGCAGCCGAACCTTCGGCGTCGTGGAGACCCAGTACTTC.

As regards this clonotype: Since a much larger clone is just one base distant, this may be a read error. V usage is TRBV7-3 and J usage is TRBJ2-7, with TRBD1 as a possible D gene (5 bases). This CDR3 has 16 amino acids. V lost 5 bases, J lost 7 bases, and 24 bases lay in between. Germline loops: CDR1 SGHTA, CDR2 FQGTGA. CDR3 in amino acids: CASSPTGRHSYNEQYF. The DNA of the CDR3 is TGTGCCAGCAGCCCAACAGGAAGACACTCCTACAATGAGCAGTACTTC. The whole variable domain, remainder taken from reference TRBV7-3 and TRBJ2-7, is GAGVSQTPSNKVTEKGKYVELRCDPISGHTALYWYRQSLGQGPEFLIYFQGTGAADDSGLPNDRFFAVRPEGSVSTLKIQRTERGDSAVYLCASSPTGRHSYNEQYFGPGTRLTVT.

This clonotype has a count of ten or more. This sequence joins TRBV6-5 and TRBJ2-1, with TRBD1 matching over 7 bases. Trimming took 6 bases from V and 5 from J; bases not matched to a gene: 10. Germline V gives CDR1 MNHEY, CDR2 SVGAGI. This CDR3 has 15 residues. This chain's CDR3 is CASSITGVGDNEQFF. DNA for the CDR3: TGTGCCAGCAGCATAACAGGGGTGGGGGACAATGAGCAGTTCTTC.

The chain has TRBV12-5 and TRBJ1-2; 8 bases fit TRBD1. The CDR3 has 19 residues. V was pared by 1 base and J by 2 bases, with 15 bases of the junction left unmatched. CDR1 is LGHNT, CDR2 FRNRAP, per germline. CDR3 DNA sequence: TGTGCTAGTGGTTTGGCCCCAGTCGACAGGGGAGAGGGAAACTATGGCTACACCTTC. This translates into CASGLAPVDRGEGNYGYTF. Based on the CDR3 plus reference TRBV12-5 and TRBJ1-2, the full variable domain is DARVTQTPRHKVTEMGQEVTMRCQPILGHNTVFWYRQTMMQGLELLAYFRNRAPLDDSGMPKDRFSAEMPDATLATLKIQPSEPRDSAVYFCASGLAPVDRGEGNYGYTFGSGTRLTVV.

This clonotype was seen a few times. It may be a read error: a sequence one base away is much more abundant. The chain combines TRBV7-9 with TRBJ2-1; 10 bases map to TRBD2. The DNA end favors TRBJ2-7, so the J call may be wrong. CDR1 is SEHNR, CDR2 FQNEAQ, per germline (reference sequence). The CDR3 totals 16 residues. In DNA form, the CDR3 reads TGTGCCAGCAGCACGGGACTAGCGAACTCCTACAATGAGCAGTACTTC. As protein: CASSTGLANSYNEQYF.

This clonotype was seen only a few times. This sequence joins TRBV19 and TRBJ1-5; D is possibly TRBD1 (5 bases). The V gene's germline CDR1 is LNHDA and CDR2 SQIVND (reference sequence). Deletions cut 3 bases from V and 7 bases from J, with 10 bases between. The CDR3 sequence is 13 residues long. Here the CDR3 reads CASSIGGWQPQHF. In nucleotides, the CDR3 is TGTGCCAGTAGTATTGGGGGTTGGCAGCCCCAGCATTTT.

CDR3 residues: CASRPTGANSSPLHF. The CDR3 DNA follows: TGTGCCAGCAGACCCACAGGGGCTAACAGCTCACCCCTCCACTTT. The genes are TRBV11-2 and TRBJ1-6, with 7 bases lining up with TRBD1. Germline V gene lookup returns CDR1 SGHAT and CDR2 FQNNGV. V lost 6 bases, J lost 10 bases, and 12 bases stayed unmatched. The CDR3 is 15 amino acids.

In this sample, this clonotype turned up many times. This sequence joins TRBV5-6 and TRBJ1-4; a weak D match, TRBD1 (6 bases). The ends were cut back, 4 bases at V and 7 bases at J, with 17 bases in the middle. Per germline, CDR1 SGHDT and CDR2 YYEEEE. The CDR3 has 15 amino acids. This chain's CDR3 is CASSRRQAGREKLFF. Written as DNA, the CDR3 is TGTGCCAGCAGCCGGCGACAGGCTGGACGTGAAAAACTGTTTTTT.

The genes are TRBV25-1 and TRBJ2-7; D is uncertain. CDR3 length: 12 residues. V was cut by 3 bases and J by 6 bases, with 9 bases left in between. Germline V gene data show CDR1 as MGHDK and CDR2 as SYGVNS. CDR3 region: CASSESVAEQYF. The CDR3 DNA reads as TGTGCCAGCAGTGAGTCAGTTGCCGAGCAGTACTTC.